This T cell receptor beta chain emerged from a study of early T cells in non-severe SARS-CoV-2 infection. This clonotype was detected ten times or more. Trimming took off 2 bases at V and 6 bases at J, with 8 bases between the two ends. This CDR3 comprises 12 residues. Germline lookup yields CDR1 SGHNT and CDR2 YYREEE (reference sequence). TCRdb re-called the 5' RACE reads with MiXCR, one entry per CDR3 protein. Of around 67,000 distinct CDR3 sequences in the sample, under 15% were seen once. The clonotype comes from an adult who was a healthcare worker with PCR-confirmed SARS-CoV-2 infection or an uninfected control (not recorded which). Input material: whole blood. V and J are TRBV5-4 and TRBJ1-2; no firm D call. The CDR3 coding sequence is TGTGCCAGCAGCTTTTCGGGGAATGGCTACACCTTC. It is translated as CASSFSGNGYTF.